A single sample gave rise to the 7 T cell receptor beta chains below, sequenced in a study of regulatory T cells in long-lasting Graves disease. Building of the TCR beta libraries involved iRepertoire HTBI primers and Arm-PCR of CDR3 regions. TCRdb recomputed calls from the multiplex PCR reads with MiXCR, one row per CDR3 protein. Of some 400,000 distinct CDR3 sequences in the sample, around 14% were seen once. As for time point: newly diagnosed GD, antithyroid drugs for less than 3 months. The TCR library was prepared using RNA isolated from PBMCs. The sample was also linked to a second study, of T cells in Graves' hyperthyroidism and ophthalmopathy.

The sample consisted of peripheral blood mononuclear cells (PBMCs), taken at new diagnosis, from a patient treated with antithyroid drugs. Every receptor here comes from a woman under 40 with Graves disease.

The sample holds many counts of this clonotype. The rearrangement links TRBV7-9 to TRBJ2-5; 10 positions match TRBD1. V was clipped by 5 bases and J by 5 bases; unmatched bases: 11. Germline CDR1 reads SEHNR; CDR2 reads FQNEAQ (reference sequence). CDR3 size: 16 residues. CDR3 sequence: CASSPDGTGADETQYF. CDR3 nucleotides: TGTGCCAGCAGCCCGGATGGGACAGGGGCCGACGAGACCCAGTACTTC.

A note on this clonotype: Possible read error: a much larger clone is one base away. V gene TRBV27 combines with J gene TRBJ2-5; 9 nucleotides match TRBD2. TRBJ2-1 explains the end of the DNA better; the J call may be wrong. CDR3 length: 16 amino acids. Per the germline V gene, CDR1 is MNHEY and CDR2 is SMNVEV (reference sequence). DNA for the CDR3: TGTGCCGGCAGTCCGCTAGCGGGAACAACCTACAATGAGCAGTTCTTC. It specifies CAGSPLAGTTYNEQFF.

The sample holds many counts of this clonotype. The rearrangement uses TRBV11-2 and TRBJ2-3, with 10 bases lining up with TRBD2. CDR1 is SGHAT, CDR2 FQNNGV, per germline. V lost 7 bases and J lost 4; bases outside the gene matches: 14. This CDR3 is 17 amino acids long. The chain's CDR3 is CASNLNLAGDIADTQYF. CDR3 in DNA: TGTGCCAGCAATTTGAACCTAGCGGGAGACATCGCAGATACGCAGTATTTT.

This clonotype showed up just a few times. The chain is built from TRBV12-3 or TRBV12-4 and TRBJ1-5; no reliable D call. The CDR3 is 18 residues long. With 3 bases removed from V and 0 bases from J, the gap between germline ends came to 18 bases. The CDR3 loop reads CASSFGGLKFNSNQPQHF. The CDR3, as DNA: TGTGCCAGCAGTTTTGGAGGGCTCAAGTTTAATAGCAATCAGCCCCAGCATTTT.

Here the CDR3 reads CASSLGQQTPYTF. The CDR3 coding sequence is TGTGCCAGCAGCTTGGGACAGCAAACCCCTTACACCTTC. The chain uses TRBV19 and TRBJ1-2, with 7 bases fitting TRBD1. Trimming removed 9 bases from V and 11 bases from J; junction bases left unmatched: 15. Per the germline V gene, CDR1 is LNHDA and CDR2 is SQIVND (reference sequence). The CDR3 runs 13 residues. The entire variable domain, with the rest obtained from reference TRBV19 and TRBJ1-2, is as follows: DGGITQSPKYLFRKEGQNVTLSCEQNLNHDAMYWYRQDPGQGLRLIYYSQIVNDFQKGDIAEGYSVSREKKESFPLTVTSAQKNPTAFYLCASSLGQQTPYTFGSGTRLTVV.

The V gene is TRBV9, the J gene TRBJ2-1, with D possibly being TRBD1 (6 bases). V dropped 0 bases and J dropped 1 base, with 8 bases sitting between them. The CDR3 is 15 amino acids. Germline V gene data show CDR1 as SGDLS and CDR2 as YYNGEE. Here the CDR3 DNA reads TGTGCCAGCAGCGTAGAACAGGGTTCCTACAATGAGCAGTTCTTC. Translated, it gives CASSVEQGSYNEQFF. The whole variable domain, filled in from reference TRBV9 and TRBJ2-1, reads DSGVTQTPKHLITATGQRVTLRCSPRSGDLSVYWYQQSLDQGLQFLIQYYNGEERAKGNILERFSAQQFPDLHSELNLSSLELGDSALYFCASSVEQGSYNEQFFGPGTRLTVL.

This clonotype was observed many times. The chain uses TRBV6-1 and TRBJ2-7, with D unresolved. This CDR3 has 11 amino acids. The V gene lost 6 bases and the J gene lost 3 bases, with 6 bases spanning the gap. Germline CDR1 is MNHNS and CDR2 is SASEGT. The CDR3 reads CASRVYYEQYF. The CDR3 coding sequence is TGTGCCAGCAGGGTTTACTACGAGCAGTACTTC.